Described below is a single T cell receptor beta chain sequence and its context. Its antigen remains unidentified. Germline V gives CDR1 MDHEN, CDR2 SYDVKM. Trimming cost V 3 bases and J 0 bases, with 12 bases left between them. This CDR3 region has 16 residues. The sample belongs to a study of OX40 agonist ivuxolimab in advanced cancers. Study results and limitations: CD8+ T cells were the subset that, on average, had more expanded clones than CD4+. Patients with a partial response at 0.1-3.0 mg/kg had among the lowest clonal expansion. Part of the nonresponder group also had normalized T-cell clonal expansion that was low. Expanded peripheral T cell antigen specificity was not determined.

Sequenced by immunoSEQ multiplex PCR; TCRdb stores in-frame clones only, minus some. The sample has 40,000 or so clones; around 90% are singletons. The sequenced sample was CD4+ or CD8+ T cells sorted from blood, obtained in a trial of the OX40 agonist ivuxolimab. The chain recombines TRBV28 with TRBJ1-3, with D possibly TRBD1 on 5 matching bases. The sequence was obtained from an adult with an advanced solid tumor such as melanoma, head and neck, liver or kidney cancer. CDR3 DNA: TGTGCCAGCAGTTTTCTAGGGGTTAGCTCTGGAAACACCATATATTTT. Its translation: CASSFLGVSSGNTIYF.